A single sample gave rise to the 14 T cell receptor beta chains below, sequenced in a study of control samples from healthy donors and cancer patients. The table came from immunoSEQ multiplex PCR; TCRdb's copy has only in-frame clones and leaves some out. Of 120,000 or so clones in the sample, 75% to 95% are singletons; the top ten hold roughly 2.7%. The sequenced sample was blood. The receptors originated from a man between 18 and 29 years old in good health.

The chain carries TRBV15 and TRBJ1-2, with D perhaps TRBD1 (5 bases). The germline V gene has CDR1 LNHNV and CDR2 YYDKDF (reference sequence). Between the trimmed V and J ends, which lost 0 bases and 5 bases, there was a span of 10 bases. This CDR3 is 14 amino acids long. This CDR3 is CATSRDSGFYGYTF. The CDR3 bases are TGTGCCACCAGCAGAGATTCAGGGTTTTATGGCTACACCTTC. Filled out from reference TRBV15 and TRBJ1-2, the complete variable domain reads DAMVIQNPRYQVTQFGKPVTLSCSQTLNHNVMYWYQQKSSQAPKLLFHYYDKDFNNEADTPDNFQSRRPNTSFCFLDIRSPGLGDTAMYLCATSRDSGFYGYTFGSGTRLTVV.

This rearrangement joins TRBV6-5 to TRBJ1-1; maybe TRBD1 (6 bases). This CDR3 contains 15 residues. The ends were cut back, 6 bases at V and 1 base at J, with 15 bases in the middle. Germline V gives CDR1 MNHEY, CDR2 SVGAGI. The DNA of the CDR3 is TGTGCCAGCAGACACGTACAGGGAAAGAACACTGAAGCTTTCTTT. This gives the protein CASRHVQGKNTEAFF.

The CDR3 DNA reads TGTGCCAGCAGCGTAGCTCTAGCGACAGACTACAATGAGCAGTTCTTC. Protein: CASSVALATDYNEQFF. The chain couples TRBV9 to TRBJ2-1; D possibly corresponds to TRBD2 (6 bases). V was pared by 0 bases and J by 3 bases, with 13 bases between. The length of the CDR3 is 16 residues. Germline CDR1 reads SGDLS; CDR2 reads YYNGEE. The whole variable domain, remainder taken from reference TRBV9 and TRBJ2-1, is DSGVTQTPKHLITATGQRVTLRCSPRSGDLSVYWYQQSLDQGLQFLIQYYNGEERAKGNILERFSAQQFPDLHSELNLSSLELGDSALYFCASSVALATDYNEQFFGPGTRLTVL.

The V gene is TRBV24-1, the J gene TRBJ1-3; D is uncertain. Germline V gives CDR1 KGHDR, CDR2 SFDVKD. The CDR3 runs to 14 residues. Between the trimmed V and J ends, which lost 4 bases and 0 bases, there was a span of 6 bases. The CDR3 here is CATSDPSSGNTIYF. In DNA form, the CDR3 reads TGTGCCACCAGTGACCCCAGCTCTGGAAACACCATATATTTT.

The chain couples TRBV5-1 to TRBJ2-1; no reliable D call. CDR1 SGHRS and CDR2 YFSETQ come from the germline V gene. The V end was cut by 0 bases, the J end by 8 bases, with 6 bases between. This CDR3 is built from 12 residues. CDR3 amino acids: CASSLDFDEQFF. CDR3 nucleotides: TGCGCCAGCAGCTTGGACTTTGATGAGCAGTTCTTC. The full variable domain, with the rest looked up from reference TRBV5-1 and TRBJ2-1, is KAGVTQTPRYLIKTRGQQVTLSCSPISGHRSVSWYQQTPGQGLQFLFEYFSETQRNKGNFPGRFSGRQFSNSRSEMNVSTLELGDSALYLCASSLDFDEQFFGPGTRLTVL.

This clone showed up just once. CDR3 loop: CASSSIIGSYNEQFF. CDR3 bases: TGTGCCAGCAGTTCCATAATAGGGTCCTACAATGAGCAGTTCTTC. This chain joins TRBV6-2 or TRBV6-3 and TRBJ2-1; no definite D call. V gave up 4 bases and J gave up 1 base, with 11 bases separating them. CDR3 length: 15 amino acids. Germline-derived CDR1 and CDR2 are MNHEY and SVGEGT.

In regard to this clone: A read error may account for a junction end that differs from germline. The chain links TRBV6-5 to TRBJ1-4, with unresolved D. Germline loops: CDR1 MNHEY, CDR2 SVGAGI. CDR3 size: 15 residues. DNA of the CDR3: TGTGCCAGCACCTTAAGGGTGGCAACTAATGAACAACTGTTTTTT. It encodes CASTLRVATNEQLFF.

The rearrangement uses TRBV3-1 (or the pseudogene TRBV3-2) and TRBJ2-5; D gene ambiguous. CDR3 length: 13 amino acids. Per the germline V gene, CDR1 is LGHDT and CDR2 is YNNKEL (reference sequence). V lost 2 bases and J lost 5, with 9 bases in between. CDR3: CASSQRGSETQYF. In DNA form, the CDR3 reads TGTGCCAGCAGCCAAAGAGGTAGCGAGACCCAGTACTTC.

The chain is built from TRBV9 and TRBJ2-1; D assignment may be TRBD1 or TRBD2 (6 bases each). Germline loops: CDR1 SGDLS, CDR2 YYNGEE. CDR3 length: 14 residues. V lost 2 bases and J lost 8, with 14 bases in between. The CDR3 DNA reads TGTGCCAGCAGCGTGCGGTCCGGGGGCGATGAGCAGTTCTTC. Translation gives CASSVRSGGDEQFF.

The J gene is TRBJ2-3, the V gene TRBV19; 11 nucleotides agree with TRBD1. The trim removed 5 bases at V and 1 base at J, leaving 5 bases unmatched. From germline, CDR1 is LNHDA and CDR2 SQIVND (reference sequence). The CDR3 totals 16 residues. CDR3 sequence reads: CASSPGQGDGTDTQYF. CDR3 coding DNA: TGTGCCAGTAGTCCGGGACAGGGGGACGGCACAGATACGCAGTATTTT.

The J gene is TRBJ1-5, the V gene TRBV30; a possible D gene is TRBD1 (6 bases). Germline V gene data show CDR1 as GTSNPN and CDR2 as SVGIG (reference sequence). The CDR3 spans 14 residues. V lost 1 base, J lost 11 bases, and 18 bases lay in between. The CDR3 DNA reads as TGTGCCTGGAGTGACACCGGGACACCGGCGGCCCAGCATTTT. It encodes CAWSDTGTPAAQHF.

The chain links TRBV3-1 (or the pseudogene TRBV3-2) to TRBJ2-7; 9 bases line up with TRBD2. J gave up 5 bases and V 0 bases, and 5 bases lay outside the gene matches. There are 15 residues in the CDR3. CDR1 LGHDT and CDR2 YNNKEL come from the germline V gene (reference sequence). CDR3 region: CASSQEVSGGNEQYF. In DNA form, the CDR3 reads TGTGCCAGCAGCCAAGAGGTTAGCGGGGGTAACGAGCAGTACTTC.

The chain has TRBV19 and TRBJ1-5; D perhaps matches TRBD1 (6 bases). Trimming took off 3 bases at V and 3 bases at J, with 21 bases between the two ends. CDR1 is LNHDA and CDR2 is SQIVND in the germline V gene (reference sequence). The CDR3 is 18 amino acids. The CDR3 sequence: CASSIGGSTRFLNQPQHF. For the CDR3, the DNA is TGTGCCAGTAGTATCGGGGGCTCCACCCGATTTCTCAATCAGCCCCAGCATTTT.

The chain uses TRBV5-6 and TRBJ2-7; TRBD1 matches 8 bases. The V segment lost 0 bases and the J segment 2 bases; nucleotides outside the gene matches: 4. The CDR3 extends over 15 amino acids. Germline V lookup: CDR1 SGHDT, CDR2 YYEEEE. As DNA, the CDR3 is TGTGCCAGCAGCTTGGGTATCAGGGGGCCCTACGAGCAGTACTTC. Protein sequence: CASSLGIRGPYEQYF.